This T cell receptor (beta chain) was captured in a study of T cells in Graves' hyperthyroidism and ophthalmopathy. General study points: Through a model of 13 V-J features, ophthalmopathy was separated from stable hyperthyroidism.

A patient was excluded if there was uncontrolled infection, other autoimmune disease, pregnancy or lactation. Amplified TCR beta CDR3 regions derived from RNA transcripts. A first-round RT-PCR of the TCR CDR3 used the HTBI primer set. TCRdb re-analysed the multiplex PCR reads in MiXCR, keeping a single row per CDR3 protein. The sample carries under 450,000 distinct CDR3 sequences, approximately 13% recorded once. To note about this clonotype: The antigen is not known.

V shed 0 bases and J 8 bases; nucleotides not matched to a gene: 4. CDR3 length: 15 residues. Per germline, CDR1 MNHEY and CDR2 SMNVEV (reference sequence). The TCR originated in a man aged 25 to 45 with Graves' hyperthyroidism that later progressed to Graves' ophthalmopathy. The material sequenced was blood. The J gene is TRBJ2-3, the V gene TRBV27, with 11 bases fitting TRBD1. CDR3 region: CASSLSGTGGSTQYF. The CDR3 DNA follows: TGTGCCAGCAGTTTATCGGGGACAGGGGGGAGTACGCAGTATTTT.